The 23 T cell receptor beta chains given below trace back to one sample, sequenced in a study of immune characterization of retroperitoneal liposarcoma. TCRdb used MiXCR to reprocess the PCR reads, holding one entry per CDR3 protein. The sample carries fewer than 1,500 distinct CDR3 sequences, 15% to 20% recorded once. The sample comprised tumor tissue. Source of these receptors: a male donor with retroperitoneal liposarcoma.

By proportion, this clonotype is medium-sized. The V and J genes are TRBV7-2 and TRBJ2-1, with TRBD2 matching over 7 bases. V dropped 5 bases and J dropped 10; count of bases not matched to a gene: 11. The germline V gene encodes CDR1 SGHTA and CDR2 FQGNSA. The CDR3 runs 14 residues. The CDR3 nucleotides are TGTGCCAGCAGCAGACGCGGGAGTTCCTACGAGCAGTTCTTC. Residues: CASSRRGSSYEQFF.

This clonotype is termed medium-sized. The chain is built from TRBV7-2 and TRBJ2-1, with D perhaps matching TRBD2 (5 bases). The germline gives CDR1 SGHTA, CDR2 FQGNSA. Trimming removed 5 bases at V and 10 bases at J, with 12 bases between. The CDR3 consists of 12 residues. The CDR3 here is CASSPTSYEQFF. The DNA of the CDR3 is TGTGCCAGCAGCCCTACTAGTTACGAGCAGTTCTTC.

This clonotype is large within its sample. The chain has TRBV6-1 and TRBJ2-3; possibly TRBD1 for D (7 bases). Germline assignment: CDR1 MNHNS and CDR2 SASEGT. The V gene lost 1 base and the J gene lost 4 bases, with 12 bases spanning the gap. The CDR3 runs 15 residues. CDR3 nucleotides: TGTGCCAGCAGTGAAGAGGCAGGGGGGCCAGATACGCAGTATTTT. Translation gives CASSEEAGGPDTQYF.

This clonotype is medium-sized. The CDR3 DNA reads as TGTGCCAGCAGTTACACTAGCGGCTTTTTCGATGAGCAGTTCTTC. It specifies CASSYTSGFFDEQFF. The chain has TRBV6-6 and TRBJ2-1; TRBD2 matches 8 bases. Germline assignment: CDR1 MNHNY and CDR2 SVGAGI (reference sequence). The CDR3 spans 15 residues. V dropped 2 bases and J dropped 8; count of bases not matched to a gene: 8.

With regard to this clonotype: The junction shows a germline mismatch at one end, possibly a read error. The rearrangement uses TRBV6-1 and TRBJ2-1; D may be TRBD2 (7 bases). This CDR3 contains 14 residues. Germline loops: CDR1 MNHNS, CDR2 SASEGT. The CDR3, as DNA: TGTGTCAGCAGTGAACGGGGGGCGTTGGCCGAGCAGTTCTTC. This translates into CVSSERGALAEQFF.

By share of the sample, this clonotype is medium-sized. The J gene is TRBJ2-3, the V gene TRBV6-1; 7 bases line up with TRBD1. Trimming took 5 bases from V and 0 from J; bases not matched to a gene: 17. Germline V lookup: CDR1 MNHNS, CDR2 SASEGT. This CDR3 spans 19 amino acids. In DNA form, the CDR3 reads TGTGCCAGCAGTTCTCTGACAGTCCCAGGGGGTCTTAGCACAGATACGCAGTATTTT. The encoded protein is CASSSLTVPGGLSTDTQYF.

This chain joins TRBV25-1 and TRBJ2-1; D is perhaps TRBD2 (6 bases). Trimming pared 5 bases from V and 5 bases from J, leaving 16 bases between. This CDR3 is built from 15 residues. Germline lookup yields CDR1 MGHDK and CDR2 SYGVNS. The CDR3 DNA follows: TGTGCCAGCAGTTCCGGGACTTCCCTAAACAATGAGCAGTTCTTC. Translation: CASSSGTSLNNEQFF. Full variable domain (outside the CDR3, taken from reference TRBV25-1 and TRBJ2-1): EADIYQTPRYLVIGTGKKITLECSQTMGHDKMYWYQQDPGMELHLIHYSYGVNSTEKGDLSSESTVSRIRTEHFPLTLESARPSHTSQYLCASSSGTSLNNEQFFGPGTRLTVL.

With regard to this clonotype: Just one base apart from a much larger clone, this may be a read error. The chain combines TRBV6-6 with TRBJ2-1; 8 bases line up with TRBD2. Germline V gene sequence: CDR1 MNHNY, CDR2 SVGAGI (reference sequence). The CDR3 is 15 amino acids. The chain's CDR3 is CANSYTSGFFDEQFF. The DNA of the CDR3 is TGTGCCAACAGTTACACTAGCGGCTTTTTCGATGAGCAGTTCTTC.

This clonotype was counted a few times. Written as DNA, the CDR3 is TGTGCCAGCAGCCCCTTGGCGCTAGTTCAGCTAGAGACCCAGTACTTC. Its protein is CASSPLALVQLETQYF. The chain combines TRBV7-2 with TRBJ2-5, with D hard to call. The CDR3 consists of 16 residues. Germline V gene lookup returns CDR1 SGHTA and CDR2 FQGNSA. Between the trimmed V and J ends, which lost 5 bases and 4 bases, there was a span of 20 bases.

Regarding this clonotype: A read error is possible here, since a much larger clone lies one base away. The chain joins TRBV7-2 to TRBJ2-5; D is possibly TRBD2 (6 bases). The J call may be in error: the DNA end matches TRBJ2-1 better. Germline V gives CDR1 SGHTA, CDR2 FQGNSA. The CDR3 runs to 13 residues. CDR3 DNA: TGTGCCAGCAGCTTAGGGACTAACAATGAGCAGTTCTTC. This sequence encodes CASSLGTNNEQFF.

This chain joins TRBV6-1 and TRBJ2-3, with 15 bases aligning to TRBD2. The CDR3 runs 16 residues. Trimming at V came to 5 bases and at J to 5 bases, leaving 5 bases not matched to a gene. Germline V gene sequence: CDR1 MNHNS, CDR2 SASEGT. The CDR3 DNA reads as TGTGCCAGCAGTCGCGGGACTAGCGGGGGGTTAGATACGCAGTATTTT. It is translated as CASSRGTSGGLDTQYF.

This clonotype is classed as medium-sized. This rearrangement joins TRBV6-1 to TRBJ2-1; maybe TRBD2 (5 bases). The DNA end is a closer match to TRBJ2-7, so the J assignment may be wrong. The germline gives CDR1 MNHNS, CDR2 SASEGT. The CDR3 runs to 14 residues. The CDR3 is CASSGTRGPYEQYF. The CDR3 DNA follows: TGTGCCAGCAGCGGTACTAGAGGACCCTACGAGCAGTACTTC.

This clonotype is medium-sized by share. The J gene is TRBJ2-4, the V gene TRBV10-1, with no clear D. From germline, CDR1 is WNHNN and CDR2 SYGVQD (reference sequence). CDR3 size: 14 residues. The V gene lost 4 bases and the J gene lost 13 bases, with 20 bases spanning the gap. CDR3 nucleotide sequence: TGCGCCAGCAGTGTGGGCAGTGTCGGCAATGAGCAGTACTTC. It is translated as CASSVGSVGNEQYF.

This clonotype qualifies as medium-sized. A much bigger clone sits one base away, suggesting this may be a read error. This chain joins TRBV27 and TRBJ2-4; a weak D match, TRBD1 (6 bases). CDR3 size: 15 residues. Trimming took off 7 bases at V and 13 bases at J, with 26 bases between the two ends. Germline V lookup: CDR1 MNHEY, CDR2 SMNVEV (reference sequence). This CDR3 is CASMVSRGGLNEQYF. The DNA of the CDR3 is TGTGCCAGCATGGTCTCCAGGGGTGGTCTCAATGAGCAGTACTTC.

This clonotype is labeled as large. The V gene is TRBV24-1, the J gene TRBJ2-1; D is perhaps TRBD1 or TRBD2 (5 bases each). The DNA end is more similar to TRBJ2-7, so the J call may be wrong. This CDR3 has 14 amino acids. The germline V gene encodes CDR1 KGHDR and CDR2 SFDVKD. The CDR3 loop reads CATSAGTTNNEQYF. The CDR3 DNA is TGTGCCACCAGTGCCGGGACCACTAACAATGAGCAGTACTTC.

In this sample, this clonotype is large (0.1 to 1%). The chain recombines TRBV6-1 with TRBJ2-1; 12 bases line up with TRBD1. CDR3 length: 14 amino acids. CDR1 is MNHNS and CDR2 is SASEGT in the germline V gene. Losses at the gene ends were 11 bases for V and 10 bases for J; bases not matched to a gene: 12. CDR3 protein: CASLGTGGGYEQFF. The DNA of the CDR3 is TGTGCCTCGCTCGGGACAGGGGGCGGGTACGAGCAGTTCTTC.

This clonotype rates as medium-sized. The CDR3 region has the DNA TGTGCCAGCAGCTTAGGATATTACGAGCAGTACTTC. Encoded protein: CASSLGYYEQYF. The chain has TRBV7-2 and TRBJ2-1; D remains unclear. The DNA end lines up better with TRBJ2-7; the J call may be wrong. The CDR3 sequence is 12 residues long. Germline-derived CDR1 and CDR2 are SGHTA and FQGNSA.

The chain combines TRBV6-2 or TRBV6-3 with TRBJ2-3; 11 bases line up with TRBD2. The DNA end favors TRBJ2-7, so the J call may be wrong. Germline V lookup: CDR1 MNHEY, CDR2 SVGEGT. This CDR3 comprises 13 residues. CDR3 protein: CASSLAGGYEQYF. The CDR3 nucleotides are TGTGCCAGCAGTCTAGCGGGGGGCTACGAGCAGTACTTC.

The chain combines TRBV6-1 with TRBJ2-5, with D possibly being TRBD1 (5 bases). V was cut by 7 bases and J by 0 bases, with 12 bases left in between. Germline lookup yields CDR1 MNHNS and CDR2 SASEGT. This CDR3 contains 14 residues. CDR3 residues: CASNIFRDQETQYF. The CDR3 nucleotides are TGTGCCAGCAATATATTCAGGGACCAAGAGACCCAGTACTTC.

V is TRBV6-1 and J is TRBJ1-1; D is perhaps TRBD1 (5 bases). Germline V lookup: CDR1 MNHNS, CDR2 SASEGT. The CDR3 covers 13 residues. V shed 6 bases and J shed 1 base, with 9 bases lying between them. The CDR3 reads CASRRGENTEAFF. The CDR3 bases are TGTGCCAGCAGGCGAGGGGAGAACACTGAAGCTTTCTTT.

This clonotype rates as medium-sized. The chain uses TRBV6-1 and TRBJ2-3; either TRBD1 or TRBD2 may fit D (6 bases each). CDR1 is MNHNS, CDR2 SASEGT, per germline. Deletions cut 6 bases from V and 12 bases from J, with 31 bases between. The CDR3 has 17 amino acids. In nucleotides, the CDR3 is TGTGCCAGCAGGGCCACGGGGACAAATCGGAGGGGAGAGACCCAGTATTTT. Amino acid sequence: CASRATGTNRRGETQYF.

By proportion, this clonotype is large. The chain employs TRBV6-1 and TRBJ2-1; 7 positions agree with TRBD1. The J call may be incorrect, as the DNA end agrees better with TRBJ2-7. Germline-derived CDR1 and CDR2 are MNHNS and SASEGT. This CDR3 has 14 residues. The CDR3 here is CASSLGTVYNEQYF. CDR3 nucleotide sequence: TGTGCCAGCAGTTTAGGGACAGTCTACAATGAGCAGTACTTC.

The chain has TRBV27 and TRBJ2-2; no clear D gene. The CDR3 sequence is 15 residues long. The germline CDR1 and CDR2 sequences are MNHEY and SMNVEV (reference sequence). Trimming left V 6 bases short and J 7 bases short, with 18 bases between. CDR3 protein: CASSLMRSSHGELFF. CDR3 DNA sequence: TGTGCCAGCAGCTTAATGCGGAGCAGCCACGGGGAGCTGTTTTTT.